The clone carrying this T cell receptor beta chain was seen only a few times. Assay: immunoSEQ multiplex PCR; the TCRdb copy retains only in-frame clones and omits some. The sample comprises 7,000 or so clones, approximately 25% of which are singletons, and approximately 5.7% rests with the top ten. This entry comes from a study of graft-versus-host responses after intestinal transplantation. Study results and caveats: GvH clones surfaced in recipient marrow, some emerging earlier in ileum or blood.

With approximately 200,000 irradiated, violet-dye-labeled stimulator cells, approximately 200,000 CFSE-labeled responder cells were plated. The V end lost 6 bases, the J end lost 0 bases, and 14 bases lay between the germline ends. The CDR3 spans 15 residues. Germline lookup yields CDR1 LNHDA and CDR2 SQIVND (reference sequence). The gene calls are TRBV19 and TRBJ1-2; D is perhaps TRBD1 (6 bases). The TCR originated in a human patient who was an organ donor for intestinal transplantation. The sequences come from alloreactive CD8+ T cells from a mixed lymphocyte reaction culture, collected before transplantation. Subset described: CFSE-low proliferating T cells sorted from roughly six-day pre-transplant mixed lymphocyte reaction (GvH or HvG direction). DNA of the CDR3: TGTGCCAGTAGCGCACGGGACACCTCTAACTATGGCTACACCTTC. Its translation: CASSARDTSNYGYTF. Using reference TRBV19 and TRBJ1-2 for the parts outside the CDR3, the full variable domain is DGGITQSPKYLFRKEGQNVTLSCEQNLNHDAMYWYRQDPGQGLRLIYYSQIVNDFQKGDIAEGYSVSREKKESFPLTVTSAQKNPTAFYLCASSARDTSNYGYTFGSGTRLTVV.